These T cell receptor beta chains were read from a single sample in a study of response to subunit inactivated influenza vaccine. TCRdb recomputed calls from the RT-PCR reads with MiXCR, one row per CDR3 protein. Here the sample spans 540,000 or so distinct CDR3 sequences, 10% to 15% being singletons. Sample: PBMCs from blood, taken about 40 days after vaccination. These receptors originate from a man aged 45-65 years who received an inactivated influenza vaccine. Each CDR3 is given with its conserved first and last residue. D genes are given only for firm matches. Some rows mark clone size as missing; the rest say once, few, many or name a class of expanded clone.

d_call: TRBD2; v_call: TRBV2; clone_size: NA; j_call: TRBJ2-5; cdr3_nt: TGTGCCAGCAGAGTAGCGGGGGGGCCGGAGACCCAGTACTTC; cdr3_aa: CASRVAGGPETQYF
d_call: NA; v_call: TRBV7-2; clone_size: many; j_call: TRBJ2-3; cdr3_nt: TGTGCCAGCGGAGGCGGAGATACGCAGTATTTT; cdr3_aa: CASGGGDTQYF
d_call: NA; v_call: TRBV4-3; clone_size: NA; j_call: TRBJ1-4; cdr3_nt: TGCGCCAGCAGCCAAGACTACCGGGACGGTAATGAAAAACTGTTTTTT; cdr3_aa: CASSQDYRDGNEKLFF
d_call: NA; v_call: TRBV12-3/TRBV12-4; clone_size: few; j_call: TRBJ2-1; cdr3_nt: TGTGCCAGCAGTTTAAGGCACCCCTACAATGAGCAGTTCTTC; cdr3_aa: CASSLRHPYNEQFF
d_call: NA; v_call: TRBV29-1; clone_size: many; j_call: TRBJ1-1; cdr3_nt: TGCAGCGTGGCGGGGGGCTTGAACACTGAAGCTTTCTTT; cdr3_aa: CSVAGGLNTEAFF
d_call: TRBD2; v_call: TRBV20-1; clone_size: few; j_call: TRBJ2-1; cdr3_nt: TGCAGTGCTAGGGAGCGGGAGGGCGTTTCCTACAATGAGCAGTTCTTC; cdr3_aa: CSAREREGVSYNEQFF
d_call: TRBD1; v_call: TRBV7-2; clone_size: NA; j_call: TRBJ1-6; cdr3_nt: TGTGCCAGCAGCATCGGGACAGGGCCTTACAATTCACCCCTCCACTTT; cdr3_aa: CASSIGTGPYNSPLHF
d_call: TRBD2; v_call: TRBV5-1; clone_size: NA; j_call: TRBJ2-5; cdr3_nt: TGCGCCAGCAGCTTGGGCCCGCGGGGGTCGGGGGAGACCCAGTACTTC; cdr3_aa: CASSLGPRGSGETQYF
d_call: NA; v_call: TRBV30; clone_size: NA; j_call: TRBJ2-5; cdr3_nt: TGTGCCTGGAGTGGACAGCAAGAGACCCAGTACTTC; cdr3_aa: CAWSGQQETQYF
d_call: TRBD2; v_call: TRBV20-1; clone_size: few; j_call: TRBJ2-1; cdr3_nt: TGCTGTGCTAGGGGGACTAGCCCTACCTACAATGAGCAGTTCTTC; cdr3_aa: CCARGTSPTYNEQFF
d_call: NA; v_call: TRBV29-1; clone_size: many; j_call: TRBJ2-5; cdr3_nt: TGCAGCGTTCGTGGGCAGGGAGGCGAGACCCAGTACTTC; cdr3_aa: CSVRGQGGETQYF
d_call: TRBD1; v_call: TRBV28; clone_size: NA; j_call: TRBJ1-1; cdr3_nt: TGTGCCAGCAGTAACCCGGGACAGGGGGCATCTGAAGCTTTCTTT; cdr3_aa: CASSNPGQGASEAFF
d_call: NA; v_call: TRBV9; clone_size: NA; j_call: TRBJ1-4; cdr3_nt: TGTGCCAGCAGCGTAGGGCGGGGTGAAAAACTGTTTTTT; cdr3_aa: CASSVGRGEKLFF
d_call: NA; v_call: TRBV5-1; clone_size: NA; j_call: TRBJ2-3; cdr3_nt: TGCGCCAGCAGGTCCTTCACAGATACGCAGTATTTT; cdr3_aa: CASRSFTDTQYF
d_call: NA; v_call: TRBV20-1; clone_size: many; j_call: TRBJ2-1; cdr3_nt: TGCAGTGGCCACGATAGCAAGAACAATGAGCAGTTCTTC; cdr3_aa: CSGHDSKNNEQFF
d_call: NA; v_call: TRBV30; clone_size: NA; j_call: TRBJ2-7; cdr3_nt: TGTGCCTGGAGTGTAGGGGGGGCCCTCTCCTACGAGCAGTACTTC; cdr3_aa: CAWSVGGALSYEQYF